This T cell receptor (beta chain) was sequenced during a study of blood T cell repertoires in COVID-19. Study information: The United States, Italy and Spain supplied acute and convalescent COVID-19 samples. The cDNA or gDNA used as material had been derived from T cells, B-cell-depleted T cells, or PBMCs.

V gave up 3 bases and J gave up 0 bases, with 9 bases separating them. This CDR3 is built from 14 residues. CDR1 and CDR2 from the germline V gene are MDHEN and SYDVKM. The data were produced by immunoSEQ multiplex PCR, yet TCRdb's version contains in-frame clones alone and is incomplete. This sample has about 130,000 clones; roughly 79% occur once, and the top ten carry about a tenth. This sequence originates from a human donor in a cohort sampled during active COVID-19. Input material: peripheral blood. The chain joins TRBV28 to TRBJ2-7; a possible D gene is TRBD1 (5 bases). The CDR3 coding sequence is TGTGCCAGCAGTTTGGGGCAGGCCTCCTACGAGCAGTACTTC. Residues: CASSLGQASYEQYF.